These T cell receptor beta chains were read from a single sample in a study of blood T cell repertoires in COVID-19. This table comes from immunoSEQ multiplex PCR, and its TCRdb copy is limited to in-frame clones, with some not included. The repertoire holds 150,000 to 200,000 clones, with approximately 90% as singletons. Sequencing was carried out using peripheral blood. These receptors originate from a man aged 18 to 30 with acute or convalescent COVID-19. CDR3s include the opening cysteine and the closing phenylalanine or tryptophan.

TRBJ2-4	TRBV5-5	CASSPGGIAKNIQYF
TRBJ2-2	TRBV6-4	CASSRTSGDTGELFF
TRBJ1-4	TRBV7-2	CASSPGTVNEKLFF
TRBJ1-2	TRBV7-6	CASSLSPTPSNYGYTF
TRBJ2-4	TRBV6-2/TRBV6-3	CASSRQGTSGGAEGPKNIQYF
TRBJ2-3	TRBV9	CASSVGRGGTDTQYF
TRBJ2-3	TRBV6-5	CASSLTGGGTQYF
TRBJ2-5	TRBV6-1	CASSEVQGLPQETQYF
TRBJ1-6	TRBV30	CAWLGRANSPLHF
TRBJ2-3	TRBV3-1/TRBV3-2	CASSQAEVPTDTQYF
TRBJ1-1	TRBV6-5	CASSMGPGATEAFF
TRBJ1-5	TRBV7-6	CASSLEARGRHIGNQPQHF
TRBJ2-2	TRBV9	CASSVQGVSAGELFF
TRBJ1-1	TRBV5-1	CASSSKGGTVNTEAFF
TRBJ1-1	TRBV18	CASSPRPIGEFETEAFF
TRBJ2-2	TRBV6-5	CASSLGGVNTGELFF
TRBJ2-2	TRBV6-1	CASSEYGGAGELFF
TRBJ1-2	TRBV5-1	CASREGPITSNGYTF
TRBJ2-1	TRBV7-9	CASSGAGGTYNEQFF
TRBJ2-7	TRBV7-8	CASSLLRLNEQYF
TRBJ1-1	TRBV28	CASKWDRGGSEAFF
TRBJ2-1	TRBV12-3/TRBV12-4	CASSPFNEQFF
TRBJ2-2	TRBV18	CASSPGQGVSGELFF
TRBJ2-1	TRBV28	CASNSPSTASSYNEQFF
TRBJ1-2	TRBV6-5	CASSPGQGEVYGYTF
TRBJ1-6	TRBV28	CASSATGGSSYNSPLHF
TRBJ1-5	TRBV2	CASSGDRNSNQPQHF
TRBJ1-1	TRBV19	CASSMSGTPNTEAFF
TRBJ2-7	TRBV6-5	CASTDGSGGFYEQYF
TRBJ2-3	TRBV19	CASSRQAPDTQYF
TRBJ1-3	TRBV6-5	CASRRGLNGNTIYF
TRBJ1-4	TRBV24-1	CATSAQPATNEKLFF
TRBJ1-1	TRBV5-8	CASSLGGHLNTEAFF
TRBJ2-1	TRBV28	CATRTSGNYNEQFF
TRBJ1-1	TRBV19	CASSIGGGSGTEAFF
TRBJ1-1	TRBV28	CASRPPGTEAFF
TRBJ2-2	TRBV7-3	CASSKTANTGELFF
TRBJ2-5	TRBV5-4	CASSLSGRQETQYF
TRBJ1-2	TRBV4-1	CASSRDPQAPYGYTF
TRBJ1-4	TRBV3-1/TRBV3-2	CASSQPGQSNEKLFF
TRBJ1-5	TRBV10-3	CAISSSGTENNQPQHF
TRBJ2-1	TRBV7-3	CASSAGLAWNEQFF
TRBJ2-3	TRBV6-1	CASSESPAGGGSDTQYF
TRBJ1-1	TRBV19	CASSIGGDRAVNTEAFF
TRBJ2-5	TRBV5-1	CASSLGPGQTGETQYF